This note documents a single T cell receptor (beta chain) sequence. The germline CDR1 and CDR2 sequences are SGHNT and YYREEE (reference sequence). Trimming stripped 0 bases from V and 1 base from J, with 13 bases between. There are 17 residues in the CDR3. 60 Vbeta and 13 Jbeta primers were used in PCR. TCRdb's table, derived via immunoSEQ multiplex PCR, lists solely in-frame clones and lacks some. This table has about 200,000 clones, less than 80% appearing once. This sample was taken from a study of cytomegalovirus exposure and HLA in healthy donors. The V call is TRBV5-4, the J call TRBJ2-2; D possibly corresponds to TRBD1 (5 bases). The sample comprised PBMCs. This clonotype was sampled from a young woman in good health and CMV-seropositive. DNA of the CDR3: TGTGCCAGCAGCTTGGCGCTGGGGCTCCTGAACACCGGGGAGCTGTTTTTT. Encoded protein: CASSLALGLLNTGELFF.